The rows below give T cell receptor beta chains drawn from one sample of a study of T cells in Graves' hyperthyroidism and ophthalmopathy. TCRdb recomputed calls from the multiplex PCR reads with MiXCR, one row per CDR3 protein. The sample includes fewer than 600,000 distinct CDR3 sequences, around 15% seen only once; the top ten take more than 11%. The specimen was blood. The source of these receptors is a woman between 35 and 50 years old with Graves' hyperthyroidism. The CDR3 runs from the conserved cysteine through the conserved F or W. Fields, in order: V gene, D gene, clone size, J gene, CDR3 protein, CDR3 DNA. The D gene is left open where the match is weak. Some rows mark clone size as missing; the rest say once, few, many or name a class of expanded clone.

V: TRBV10-2
D: TRBD1
size: .
J: TRBJ2-3
CDR3: CASRGTGGVSIDTQYF
DNA: TGCGCCAGCAGGGGGACAGGGGGTGTATCAATAGATACGCAGTATTTT

V: TRBV5-1
D: .
size: many
J: TRBJ2-3
CDR3: CASSLFRPDLDTQYF
DNA: TGCGCCAGCAGCTTGTTTCGTCCTGATTTGGATACGCAGTATTTT

V: TRBV11-2
D: TRBD2
size: many
J: TRBJ2-5
CDR3: CASSFSSGKETQYF
DNA: TGTGCCAGCAGCTTTTCTAGCGGGAAGGAGACCCAGTACTTC

V: TRBV6-1
D: .
size: few
J: TRBJ2-3
CDR3: CATRNTDTQYF
DNA: TGTGCCACCCGAAACACAGATACGCAGTATTTT

V: TRBV10-3
D: TRBD2
size: .
J: TRBJ2-7
CDR3: CAISGSGLAYEQYF
DNA: TGTGCCATCAGCGGATCGGGACTAGCCTACGAGCAGTACTTC

V: TRBV5-8
D: .
size: few
J: TRBJ2-7
CDR3: CAARSGRDSGYEQYF
DNA: TGTGCCGCACGCTCGGGCCGAGACAGCGGATACGAGCAGTACTTC

V: TRBV15
D: .
size: many
J: TRBJ2-3
CDR3: CATSRGPRDTQYF
DNA: TGTGCCACCAGCAGAGGCCCACGAGATACGCAGTATTTT

V: TRBV7-2
D: .
size: many
J: TRBJ1-2
CDR3: CASRRDYGYTF
DNA: TGTGCCTCACGGCGCGACTATGGCTACACCTTC

V: TRBV2
D: .
size: many
J: TRBJ1-1
CDR3: CASTGRPNTEAFF
DNA: TGTGCCAGCACCGGACGGCCTAACACTGAAGCTTTCTTT

V: TRBV9
D: .
size: .
J: TRBJ2-1
CDR3: CASSPYTFYNEQFF
DNA: TGTGCCAGCAGCCCCTATACTTTCTACAATGAGCAGTTCTTC

V: TRBV15
D: .
size: .
J: TRBJ1-1
CDR3: CATSRLGGEAFF
DNA: TGTGCCACCAGTAGACTAGGAGGTGAAGCTTTCTTT

V: TRBV29-1
D: .
size: few
J: TRBJ2-1
CDR3: CSVEARLDNEQFF
DNA: TGCAGCGTTGAAGCCCGACTTGACAATGAGCAGTTCTTC

V: TRBV11-3
D: .
size: many
J: TRBJ1-1
CDR3: CASSLGPFGAEAFF
DNA: TGTGCCAGCAGCTTAGGCCCATTTGGGGCTGAAGCTTTCTTT

V: TRBV5-5
D: .
size: many
J: TRBJ1-1
CDR3: CASSDLGGLNTEAFF
DNA: TGTGCCAGCAGCGACTTGGGTGGGTTGAACACTGAAGCTTTCTTT

V: TRBV20-1
D: .
size: many
J: TRBJ2-7
CDR3: CSGTDRVYEQYF
DNA: TGCAGTGGTACGGACCGCGTTTACGAGCAGTACTTC

V: TRBV18
D: TRBD2
size: .
J: TRBJ2-1
CDR3: CASSPNQLAGSGNEQFF
DNA: TGTGCCAGCTCACCTAACCAACTAGCGGGGTCGGGGAATGAGCAGTTCTTC

V: TRBV12-3/TRBV12-4
D: .
size: .
J: TRBJ2-5
CDR3: CASSYSPRSIQETQYF
DNA: TGTGCCAGCAGTTATAGCCCTCGAAGCATCCAAGAGACCCAGTACTTC

V: TRBV28
D: TRBD1
size: many
J: TRBJ2-7
CDR3: CASSNTGGIEQYF
DNA: TGTGCCAGCAGTAATACAGGGGGCATCGAGCAGTACTTC

V: TRBV20-1
D: .
size: many
J: TRBJ1-2
CDR3: CSVRDQANYGYTF
DNA: TGCAGTGTCAGAGACCAAGCTAACTATGGCTACACCTTC

V: TRBV9
D: .
size: .
J: TRBJ1-2
CDR3: CASSVVTGWSGYTF
DNA: TGTGCCAGCAGCGTAGTAACGGGTTGGAGTGGCTACACCTTC

V: TRBV11-3
D: TRBD2
size: many
J: TRBJ2-2
CDR3: CASSEGLAGGNTGELFF
DNA: TGTGCCAGCAGCGAGGGACTAGCGGGAGGGAACACCGGGGAGCTGTTTTTT

V: TRBV5-1
D: TRBD1
size: .
J: TRBJ1-1
CDR3: CASSFGEGANTEAFF
DNA: TGCGCCAGCAGCTTCGGGGAGGGGGCCAACACTGAAGCTTTCTTT

V: TRBV7-9
D: .
size: many
J: TRBJ2-3
CDR3: CASSFKGADTQYF
DNA: TGTGCCAGCAGTTTCAAAGGGGCAGATACGCAGTATTTT

V: TRBV20-1
D: .
size: many
J: TRBJ1-5
CDR3: CSASRQGSNQPQHF
DNA: TGCAGTGCTAGTCGGCAGGGGAGCAATCAGCCCCAGCATTTT

V: TRBV6-1
D: TRBD1
size: .
J: TRBJ2-7
CDR3: CASSSYRGTYEQYF
DNA: TGTGCCAGCAGTTCTTACAGGGGAACCTACGAGCAGTACTTC

V: TRBV19
D: .
size: few
J: TRBJ2-2
CDR3: CASSIDDSNTGELFF
DNA: TGTGCCAGTAGTATAGACGACTCTAACACCGGGGAGCTGTTTTTT

V: TRBV18
D: .
size: once
J: TRBJ2-6
CDR3: CASSLFSRDIAGANVLTF
DNA: TGTGCCAGCTCACTATTCTCCCGGGACATTGCTGGGGCCAACGTCCTGACTTTC

V: TRBV28
D: .
size: many
J: TRBJ2-7
CDR3: CASSFRGLRYEQYF
DNA: TGTGCCAGCAGTTTTAGAGGGCTCCGCTACGAGCAGTACTTC

V: TRBV27
D: TRBD1
size: many
J: TRBJ2-1
CDR3: CASSPDRGRNEQFF
DNA: TGTGCCAGCAGTCCTGACAGGGGGCGCAATGAGCAGTTCTTC

V: TRBV7-2
D: .
size: many
J: TRBJ1-1
CDR3: CASSRTTMNTEAFF
DNA: TGTGCCAGCAGCCGGACTACTATGAACACTGAAGCTTTCTTT

V: TRBV27
D: TRBD1
size: many
J: TRBJ2-7
CDR3: CASTSTGGSYEQYF
DNA: TGTGCCAGCACCTCGACAGGGGGCTCCTACGAGCAGTACTTC

V: TRBV4-1
D: TRBD2
size: .
J: TRBJ2-7
CDR3: CASSRSLAGDSWEQYF
DNA: TGCGCCAGCAGCCGGTCACTAGCGGGAGATTCATGGGAGCAGTACTTC

V: TRBV29-1
D: TRBD2
size: .
J: TRBJ2-7
CDR3: CSVGVRLASDEQYF
DNA: TGCAGCGTTGGGGTTAGACTAGCATCCGACGAGCAGTACTTC

V: TRBV11-2
D: .
size: .
J: TRBJ2-2
CDR3: CASSSLASGPANTGELFF
DNA: TGTGCCAGCAGCTCCCTAGCGAGCGGCCCCGCGAACACCGGGGAGCTGTTTTTT

V: TRBV10-3
D: .
size: many
J: TRBJ1-6
CDR3: CAISEMGGLTYNSPLHF
DNA: TGTGCCATCAGTGAAATGGGGGGGCTTACCTATAATTCACCCCTCCACTTT

V: TRBV12-3/TRBV12-4
D: TRBD1
size: many
J: TRBJ1-6
CDR3: CASSIRGTGGSPLHF
DNA: TGTGCCAGCAGTATCCGCGGGACAGGGGGCTCACCCCTCCACTTT

V: TRBV5-5
D: .
size: many
J: TRBJ1-1
CDR3: CASSFQVKNTEAFF
DNA: TGTGCCAGCAGCTTCCAGGTTAAGAACACTGAAGCTTTCTTT

V: TRBV19
D: .
size: .
J: TRBJ2-1
CDR3: CASIEGAYNEQFF
DNA: TGTGCCAGTATCGAAGGGGCCTACAATGAGCAGTTCTTC

V: TRBV19
D: TRBD2
size: .
J: TRBJ2-1
CDR3: CASTPRWGLAGGRNEQFF
DNA: TGTGCCAGTACCCCCCGGTGGGGCCTAGCGGGAGGCCGGAATGAGCAGTTCTTC

V: TRBV12-3/TRBV12-4
D: .
size: many
J: TRBJ1-1
CDR3: CASSLRPGASNTEAFF
DNA: TGTGCCAGCAGTTTACGACCAGGGGCCTCGAACACTGAAGCTTTCTTT

V: TRBV15
D: .
size: few
J: TRBJ1-5
CDR3: CATSRDRGSSNQPQHF
DNA: TGTGCCACCAGCAGAGATCGGGGCAGCTCCAATCAGCCCCAGCATTTT

V: TRBV20-1
D: .
size: .
J: TRBJ2-1
CDR3: CSARHYSRESYNEQFF
DNA: TGCAGTGCTAGACACTACTCCCGGGAATCCTACAATGAGCAGTTCTTC

V: TRBV28
D: .
size: many
J: TRBJ1-1
CDR3: CASSTGSLVNTEAFF
DNA: TGTGCCAGCAGTACAGGAAGTCTGGTGAACACTGAAGCTTTCTTT

V: TRBV3-1
D: TRBD1
size: few
J: TRBJ2-3
CDR3: CASSRDRATDTQYF
DNA: TGTGCCAGCAGCCGGGACAGGGCCACAGATACGCAGTATTTT

V: TRBV27
D: .
size: many
J: TRBJ2-3
CDR3: CASSLSSADTQYF
DNA: TGTGCCAGCAGTTTATCGTCGGCAGATACGCAGTATTTT

V: TRBV4-1
D: .
size: few
J: TRBJ2-5
CDR3: CASSQVGTVAQYF
DNA: TGCGCCAGCAGCCAAGTCGGCACGGTAGCCCAGTACTTC

V: TRBV20-1
D: TRBD2
size: .
J: TRBJ2-7
CDR3: CSATSGINSYEQYF
DNA: TGCAGTGCCACTAGCGGGATAAACTCCTACGAGCAGTACTTC

V: TRBV27
D: TRBD2
size: .
J: TRBJ2-3
CDR3: CASWTSGTVWGTDTQYF
DNA: TGTGCCAGCTGGACTAGCGGGACCGTCTGGGGGACAGATACGCAGTATTTT

V: TRBV10-3
D: .
size: few
J: TRBJ1-3
CDR3: CAISQEGRSGNTIYF
DNA: TGTGCCATCAGTCAGGAAGGGCGCTCTGGAAACACCATATATTTT

V: TRBV29-1
D: TRBD2
size: few
J: TRBJ2-1
CDR3: CSVETSGSSHNEQFF
DNA: TGCAGCGTAGAAACTAGCGGGAGTTCCCACAATGAGCAGTTCTTC

V: TRBV5-5
D: .
size: many
J: TRBJ2-1
CDR3: CASSWWGSSYNEQFF
DNA: TGTGCCAGCAGCTGGTGGGGGAGCTCCTACAATGAGCAGTTCTTC